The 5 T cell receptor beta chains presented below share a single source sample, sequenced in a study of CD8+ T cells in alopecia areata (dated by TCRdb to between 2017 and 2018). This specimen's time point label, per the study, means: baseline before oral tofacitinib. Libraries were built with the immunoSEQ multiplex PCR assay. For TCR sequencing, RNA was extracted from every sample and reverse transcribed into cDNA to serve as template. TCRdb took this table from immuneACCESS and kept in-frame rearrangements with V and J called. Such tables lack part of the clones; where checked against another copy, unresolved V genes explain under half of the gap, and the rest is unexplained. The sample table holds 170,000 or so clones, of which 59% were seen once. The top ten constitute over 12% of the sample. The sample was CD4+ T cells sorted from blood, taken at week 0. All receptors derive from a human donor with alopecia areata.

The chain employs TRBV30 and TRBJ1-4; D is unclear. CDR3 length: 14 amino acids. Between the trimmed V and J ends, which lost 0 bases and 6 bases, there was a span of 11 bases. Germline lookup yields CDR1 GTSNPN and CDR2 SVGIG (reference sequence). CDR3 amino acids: CAWSVQRLHEKLFF. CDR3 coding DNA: TGTGCCTGGAGTGTACAACGCCTTCATGAAAAACTGTTTTTT.

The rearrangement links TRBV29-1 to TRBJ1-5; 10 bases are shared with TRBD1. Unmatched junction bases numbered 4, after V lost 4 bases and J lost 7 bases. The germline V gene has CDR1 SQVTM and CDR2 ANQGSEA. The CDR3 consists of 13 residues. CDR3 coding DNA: TGCAGCGTTGGGGACAGGGGAAGACAGCCCCAGCATTTT. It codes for CSVGDRGRQPQHF.

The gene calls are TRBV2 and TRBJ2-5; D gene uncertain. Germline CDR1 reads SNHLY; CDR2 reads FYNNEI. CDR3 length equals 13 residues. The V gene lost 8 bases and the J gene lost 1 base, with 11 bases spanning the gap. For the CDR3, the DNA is TGTGCCAGCGGGCTTAACCTCCAAGAGACCCAGTACTTC. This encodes CASGLNLQETQYF.

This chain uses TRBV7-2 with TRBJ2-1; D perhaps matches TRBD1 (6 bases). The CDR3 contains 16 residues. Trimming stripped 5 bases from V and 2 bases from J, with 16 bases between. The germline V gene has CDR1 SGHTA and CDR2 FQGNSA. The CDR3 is CASSPLQGSTYNEQFF. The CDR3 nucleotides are TGTGCCAGCAGCCCACTACAGGGTAGCACCTACAATGAGCAGTTCTTC.

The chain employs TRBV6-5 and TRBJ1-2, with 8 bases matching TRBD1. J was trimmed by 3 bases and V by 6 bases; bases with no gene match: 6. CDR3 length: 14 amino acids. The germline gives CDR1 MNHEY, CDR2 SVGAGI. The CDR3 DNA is TGTGCCAGCAGCCGGGCGGACAGGGACTATGGCTACACCTTC. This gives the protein CASSRADRDYGYTF.